A selection of T cell receptor beta chains follows, all from one sample in a study of T cells in localized non-small cell lung cancer. Method: immunoSEQ multiplex PCR; TCRdb's copy keeps in-frame clones and lacks some. The sample has some 24,000 clones, more than 85% seen once. The sample consisted of peripheral blood, taken before any cancer treatment. The receptors originated from a man between 40 and 70 years old with stage III squamous cell lung carcinoma. The conserved cysteine and the conserved F or W are not part of the CDR3 here. Each record gives: V gene, J gene, CDR3 length, clone size, CDR3 protein. Expanded clones get a size class; other rows say once, few or many, or leave the size out.

TRBV5-1	TRBJ2-1	13	-	ASSQASGRINEQF
TRBV10-3	TRBJ1-5	14	-	AISEPLGQGNQPQH
TRBV2	TRBJ1-1	10	few	ASTVAGTEAF
TRBV5-1	TRBJ1-1	16	-	ASSLAEMWSRGNTEAF
TRBV10-1	TRBJ2-2	17	-	ASRDLGFGTGDLGGELF
TRBV5-1	TRBJ1-5	12	-	ASSEGGAWQPQH
TRBV4-1	TRBJ2-3	16	-	ASSQEKETGRATDTQY
TRBV7-6	TRBJ1-1	13	medium-sized	ASSSIRGPNTEAF
TRBV9	TRBJ1-2	12	-	ASSVGTGNYGYT
TRBV11-2	TRBJ2-7	13	once	ASSLDAGISYEQY
TRBV7-6	TRBJ1-3	14	-	ASSLGPQGAGNTIY
TRBV5-6	TRBJ2-6	13	-	ASSLVFSGANVLT
TRBV6-5	TRBJ1-6	12	-	ASSPSHPNSPLH
TRBV10-3	TRBJ2-5	13	-	AISALTGSGETQY
TRBV2	TRBJ2-2	13	-	ASSGGTGYPGELF
TRBV7-2	TRBJ1-6	11	-	ASSRDSSFWIH
TRBV7-2	TRBJ2-3	12	-	ASSLDWGTDTQY
TRBV2	TRBJ1-4	10	-	ASSEVFEKLF
TRBV6-1	TRBJ1-2	9	-	ASSVEYGYT
TRBV7-6	TRBJ2-1	11	-	ASSLAGAGGQF
TRBV29-1	TRBJ2-6	15	-	STSDSNRVSGANVLT
TRBV7-2	TRBJ1-1	11	-	ASSLVGGQGQL
TRBV4-3	TRBJ1-4	14	-	ASSSSPGGHNEKLF
TRBV5-1	TRBJ1-1	13	-	ASSLGYPGDTEAF
TRBV10-3	TRBJ1-3	10	once	AISESGHTIY
TRBV7-3	TRBJ2-1	13	-	ASRAAVGGANEQF
TRBV5-6	TRBJ2-3	11	-	ASSPGPGNTQY
TRBV4-3	TRBJ1-1	12	-	ASRSGYVNTEAF
TRBV29-1	TRBJ1-4	12	-	SVAPGTTNEKLF
TRBV21-1	TRBJ2-2	14	-	ASSKGTGGANGELF
TRBV11-2	TRBJ2-1	13	once	ASSLVGQGIDEQF
TRBV27	TRBJ1-5	14	-	ASSLGAIYSNQPQH
TRBV28	TRBJ2-5	12	once	ASSPGQGSETQY
TRBV7-8	TRBJ1-3	13	-	ASSRDRGQGNTIY
TRBV6-5	TRBJ2-7	13	-	ASSRTGLASYEQY
TRBV19	TRBJ1-5	13	-	ASSIAGESRQPQH
TRBV7-3	TRBJ2-5	13	-	DTSLTVGWRETQY
TRBV5-4	TRBJ2-2	12	-	ASSLGGKTGELF
TRBV5-1	TRBJ1-4	12	-	ASSRDITNEKLF
TRBV29-1	TRBJ1-2	10	-	SVDRPRAGYT
TRBV5-1	TRBJ2-6	13	-	ASSYDSTGANVLT
TRBV7-2	TRBJ2-5	10	-	ASSLGGSNQY
TRBV19	TRBJ2-7	11	-	ASSFGLAGEQY
TRBV28	TRBJ1-2	12	-	ASSRGQGGYGYT
TRBV30	TRBJ1-5	11	-	AWSRMSNQPQH
TRBV30	TRBJ2-2	13	-	AWSVLRTYTGELF
TRBV10-1	TRBJ2-7	11	once	ASIRDREYEQY
TRBV19	TRBJ1-5	13	once	ASSIDRASNQPQH
TRBV27	TRBJ1-2	14	-	ASSLSAAVSSYGYT
TRBV7-8	TRBJ2-3	13	-	ASSLAGGRADTQY
TRBV5-1	TRBJ1-1	13	-	ASSLSVTENTEAF
TRBV30	TRBJ2-7	12	-	AWSRDRGLYEQY
TRBV6-1	TRBJ2-5	13	-	ASSEVKGAGKTQY
TRBV4-3	TRBJ1-4	11	-	ASARDRNEKLF
TRBV5-5	TRBJ2-7	13	-	ASSLGTSGTYEQY
TRBV6-1	TRBJ2-7	10	-	ASSEADTEQY
TRBV7-2	TRBJ2-3	13	-	ASSLARQGTDTQY
TRBV7-6	TRBJ2-1	13	-	ASSFGLAGVGEQF
TRBV28	TRBJ1-4	11	-	ASGTGRWEKLF